This TCR beta chain was profiled in a study of blood T cell repertoires in COVID-19. J lost 9 bases, V lost 3 bases, and 13 bases had no gene match. The V gene's germline CDR1 is MGHRA and CDR2 YSYEKL. The CDR3 is 16 amino acids. In the source study's methods: It was from reference gene primer amplification that nucleated cell counts were estimated. Clones were read by immunoSEQ multiplex PCR, and TCRdb kept only the in-frame ones, dropping some. V and J calls and clone size are those listed in that table; D and trimming were worked out from the DNA. Of around 300,000 clones in the sample, roughly 85% were seen once.

This clonotype originated in a woman aged 45-65 years who had recovered from COVID-19. This chain connects TRBV4-1 to TRBJ2-1; TRBD2 matches 8 bases. Sequenced input: peripheral blood. CDR3 sequence: CASSHFPGLVFSEQFF. Here the CDR3 DNA reads TGCGCCAGCAGCCACTTCCCGGGACTAGTTTTTTCTGAGCAGTTCTTC.